Listed here are 20 T cell receptor beta chains from one sample, sequenced in a study of T cells after yellow fever vaccination. TCRdb independently ran MiXCR on the 5' RACE reads; one entry per CDR3 protein. The sample has 320,000 or so distinct CDR3 sequences; less than 9.5% are singletons. Source: PBMCs, taken roughly 45 days after the first yellow fever vaccination. These receptors all come from a young man who received the YFV17D yellow fever vaccine.

The chain combines TRBV4-1 with TRBJ2-3; 9 bases match TRBD1. Germline CDR1 reads MGHRA; CDR2 reads YSYEKL. This CDR3 spans 16 amino acids. The junction had 10 bases not matched to a gene; V was cut back by 0 bases and J by 9 bases. The CDR3 coding sequence is TGCGCCAGCAGCCAAGATGCGACAGGGGGTATGGGAACGCAGTATTTT. Protein: CASSQDATGGMGTQYF.

The chain joins TRBV15 to TRBJ2-2; 9 nucleotides line up with TRBD1. V shed 2 bases, J shed 0 bases, and the junction held 1 base outside the gene matches. Germline-derived CDR1 and CDR2 are LNHNV and YYDKDF (reference sequence). This CDR3 has 16 residues. The DNA of the CDR3 is TGTGCCACCAGCAGAAGGACAGGGGCGAACACCGGGGAGCTGTTTTTT. Its translation: CATSRRTGANTGELFF. Together with reference TRBV15 and TRBJ2-2, the CDR3 gives the full variable domain: DAMVIQNPRYQVTQFGKPVTLSCSQTLNHNVMYWYQQKSSQAPKLLFHYYDKDFNNEADTPDNFQSRRPNTSFCFLDIRSPGLGDTAMYLCATSRRTGANTGELFFGEGSRLTVL.

The genes are TRBV4-2 and TRBJ1-1; 8 nucleotides align to TRBD1. The CDR3 spans 19 residues. CDR1 and CDR2 (germline): LGHNA, YNFKEQ. The trim removed 0 bases at V and 1 base at J, leaving 13 bases unmatched. Here the CDR3 reads CASSQDPSTGGAGNTEAFF. DNA of the CDR3: TGTGCCAGCAGCCAAGACCCATCCACAGGGGGAGCGGGGAACACTGAAGCTTTCTTT.

This clonotype appeared many times. This chain links TRBV14 with TRBJ2-5; 12 positions agree with TRBD1. The trim removed 4 bases at V and 5 bases at J, leaving 5 bases unmatched. The CDR3 loop spans 15 amino acids. CDR1 SGHDN and CDR2 FVKESK come from the germline V gene. CDR3 in amino acids: CASSRRDRGRETQYF. CDR3 in DNA: TGTGCCAGCAGCCGCCGGGACAGGGGGCGGGAGACCCAGTACTTC.

The CDR3 coding sequence is TGTGCCAGCAGCACACAGGGTAATGTCAATCAGCCCCAGCATTTT. Translating it yields CASSTQGNVNQPQHF. The chain combines TRBV7-2 with TRBJ1-5; a possible D gene is TRBD1 (6 bases). CDR1 SGHTA and CDR2 FQGNSA come from the germline V gene. This CDR3 comprises 15 residues. The germline V and J ends were trimmed by 5 bases and 3 bases, with 14 bases remaining between them. The complete variable domain, with remaining parts taken from reference TRBV7-2 and TRBJ1-5, reads GAGVSQSPSNKVTEKGKDVELRCDPISGHTALYWYRQSLGQGLEFLIYFQGNSAPDKSGLPSDRFSAERTGGSVSTLTIQRTQQEDSAVYLCASSTQGNVNQPQHFGDGTRLSIL.

A few counts support this clonotype. The chain is built from TRBV5-1 and TRBJ1-2, with D possibly TRBD1 on 6 matching bases. The CDR3 is 14 residues long. CDR1 SGHRS and CDR2 YFSETQ come from the germline V gene. Trimming pared 5 bases from V and 2 bases from J, leaving 13 bases between. The CDR3 DNA is TGCGCCAGCAGTTTATTACAGGGCAACTATGGCTACACCTTC. It yields the protein CASSLLQGNYGYTF.

This clonotype was detected a few times. The gene calls are TRBV5-4 and TRBJ2-5; TRBD1 agrees at 9 bases. The CDR3 has 14 residues. Germline V gene sequence: CDR1 SGHNT, CDR2 YYREEE (reference sequence). Trimming took 4 bases from V and 5 from J; bases not matched to a gene: 6. This chain's CDR3 is CASSPTGGAETQYF. The CDR3 DNA is TGTGCCAGCAGCCCAACAGGGGGCGCGGAGACCCAGTACTTC.

This clonotype occurred once. This rearrangement joins TRBV27 to TRBJ1-6, with D uncertain. The V end was cut by 2 bases, the J end by 6 bases, with 11 bases between. This CDR3 spans 15 amino acids. The germline CDR1 and CDR2 sequences are MNHEY and SMNVEV (reference sequence). In DNA, the CDR3 is TGTGCCAGCAGTTTAGCGCAGTTAGCTAATTCACCCCTCCACTTT. Its translation is CASSLAQLANSPLHF.

This chain uses TRBV3-1 with TRBJ2-5, with 7 nucleotides matching TRBD2. V was clipped by 4 bases and J by 12 bases; unmatched bases: 2. The germline gives CDR1 LGHDT, CDR2 YNNKEL (reference sequence). This CDR3 has 10 amino acids. CDR3 nucleotide sequence: TGTGCCAGCAGCCTCGGGAGGAAGTACTTC. It translates to CASSLGRKYF.

This clonotype showed up many times. The chain joins TRBV20-1 to TRBJ2-7, with 15 positions matching TRBD2. The CDR3 consists of 15 residues. The germline V gene has CDR1 DFQATT and CDR2 SNEGSKA (reference sequence). V was pared by 3 bases and J by 5 bases, with 5 bases of the junction left unmatched. CDR3 protein: CSASWTSGGANEQYF. Written as DNA, the CDR3 is TGCAGTGCTAGCTGGACTAGCGGGGGGGCCAACGAGCAGTACTTC.

This clonotype was seen more than once but under ten times. The CDR3 sequence: CASSLNPDRTQKQYV. The CDR3 coding sequence is TGTGCCAGCTCCCTTAATCCCGACAGGACCCAAAAGCAGTACGTC. This chain joins TRBV18 and TRBJ2-7; maybe TRBD1 (6 bases). Trimming left V 6 bases short and J 8 bases short, with 23 bases between. CDR3 size: 15 residues. CDR1 is KGHSH, CDR2 LQKENI, per germline.

This clonotype was detected a few times. The genes are TRBV7-9 and TRBJ2-1, with 7 bases lining up with TRBD1. The CDR3 extends over 15 amino acids. Germline V gives CDR1 SEHNR, CDR2 FQNEAQ (reference sequence). V lost 6 bases to trimming and J lost 8 bases; unmatched junction nucleotides: 13. The CDR3 protein is CASSLYRDRGYEQFF. DNA of the CDR3: TGTGCCAGCAGTCTTTACCGGGACAGAGGCTATGAGCAGTTCTTC.

This clonotype was observed a few times. V and J are TRBV3-1 and TRBJ1-5; D unresolved. The V end was cut by 0 bases, the J end by 4 bases, with 10 bases between. The CDR3 contains 15 residues. CDR1 and CDR2 from the germline V gene are LGHDT and YNNKEL (reference sequence). In DNA form, the CDR3 reads TGTGCCAGCAGCCAAGAAGGAGGGAGGAATCAGCCCCAGCATTTT. Amino acids: CASSQEGGRNQPQHF.

This clonotype was counted only a few times. The chain employs TRBV7-8 and TRBJ1-4; possible D gene TRBD1, 6 bases. Germline loops: CDR1 SGHVS, CDR2 FQNEAQ. Trimming stripped 0 bases from V and 5 bases from J, with 7 bases between. CDR3 size: 14 residues. The CDR3 is CASSLAGGNEKLFF. CDR3 nucleotide sequence: TGTGCCAGCAGCTTAGCGGGGGGCAATGAAAAACTGTTTTTT.

The rearrangement joins TRBV6-1 to TRBJ1-1; maybe TRBD1 (5 bases). CDR1 MNHNS and CDR2 SASEGT come from the germline V gene. The length of the CDR3 is 13 residues. V was pared by 6 bases and J by 5 bases, with 13 bases between. The CDR3 DNA reads TGTGCCAGCAGCATAGGGGATTCGACTGAAGCTTTCTTT. This encodes CASSIGDSTEAFF.

The table lists this clonotype with many counts. This rearrangement joins TRBV4-1 to TRBJ1-6, with D unresolved. CDR1 is MGHRA and CDR2 is YSYEKL in the germline V gene. The CDR3 is 14 amino acids. The V and J ends lost 2 bases and 7 bases respectively, with 9 bases between them. CDR3 in amino acids: CASSQRLGNSPLHF. CDR3 nucleotide sequence: TGCGCCAGCAGCCAAAGACTGGGAAATTCACCCCTCCACTTT.

In its sample, this clonotype was seen a few times. J is TRBJ2-5 and V is TRBV4-2, with 7 bases identical to TRBD2. V lost 2 bases to trimming and J lost 0 bases; unmatched junction nucleotides: 15. This CDR3 has 19 amino acids. Germline lookup yields CDR1 LGHNA and CDR2 YNFKEQ. The CDR3, as DNA: TGTGCCAGCAGCCAACGGAGAAGCGGGGAAAAGGAATACCAAGAGACCCAGTACTTC. Its translation is CASSQRRSGEKEYQETQYF.

Only a few counts were recorded for this clonotype. The rearrangement uses TRBV12-3 or TRBV12-4 and TRBJ1-6, with D tentatively TRBD1 (6 bases). V was shortened by 5 bases and J by 7 bases, with 15 bases between the two germline ends. The CDR3 runs 15 residues. As DNA, the CDR3 is TGTGCCAGCAGTGTACAGGGAGTTGGGAATTCACCCCTCCACTTT. The encoded protein is CASSVQGVGNSPLHF.

This clonotype was counted between two and nine times. This chain joins TRBV5-1 and TRBJ1-6; D is perhaps TRBD1 (6 bases). The CDR3 totals 16 residues. Germline CDR1 is SGHRS and CDR2 is YFSETQ. V was cut by 0 bases and J by 6 bases, with 13 bases left in between. The CDR3 DNA sequence: TGCGCCAGCAGCTTGGATCAGGGGTCGCCTAATTCACCCCTCCACTTT. Translation gives CASSLDQGSPNSPLHF.

This chain joins TRBV6-5 and TRBJ2-1; D is possibly TRBD1 (6 bases). The germline gives CDR1 MNHEY, CDR2 SVGAGI. Trimming removed 8 bases from V and 9 bases from J, with 14 bases in between. The CDR3 has 12 residues. The CDR3 protein is CASGQRGIEQFF. CDR3 nucleotides: TGTGCCAGCGGTCAGAGGGGGATTGAGCAGTTCTTC.